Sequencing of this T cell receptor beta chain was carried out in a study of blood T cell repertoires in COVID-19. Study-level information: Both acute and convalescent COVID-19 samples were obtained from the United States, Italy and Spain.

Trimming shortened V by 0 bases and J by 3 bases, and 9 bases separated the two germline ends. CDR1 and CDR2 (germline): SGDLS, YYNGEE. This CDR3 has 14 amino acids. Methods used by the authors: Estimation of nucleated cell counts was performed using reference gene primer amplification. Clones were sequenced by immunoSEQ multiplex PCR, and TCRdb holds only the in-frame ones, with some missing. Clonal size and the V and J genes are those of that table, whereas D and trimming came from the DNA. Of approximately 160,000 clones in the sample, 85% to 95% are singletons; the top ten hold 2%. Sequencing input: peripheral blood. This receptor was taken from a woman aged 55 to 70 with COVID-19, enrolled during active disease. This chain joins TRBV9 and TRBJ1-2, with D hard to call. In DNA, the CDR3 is TGTGCCAGCAGCGTAGGTGGGGAGTACTATGGCTACACCTTC. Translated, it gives CASSVGGEYYGYTF. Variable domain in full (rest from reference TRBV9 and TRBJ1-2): DSGVTQTPKHLITATGQRVTLRCSPRSGDLSVYWYQQSLDQGLQFLIQYYNGEERAKGNILERFSAQQFPDLHSELNLSSLELGDSALYFCASSVGGEYYGYTFGSGTRLTVV.